One sample yielded the 11 T cell receptor beta chains listed below, sequenced in a study of T cells in Graves' hyperthyroidism and ophthalmopathy. Authors of the study amplified TCR beta CDR3 regions from RNA transcripts. HTBI primers were used for first-round RT-PCR of the TCR CDR3. TCRdb redid the calling of the multiplex PCR reads with MiXCR, one entry per CDR3 protein. The table lists around 700,000 distinct CDR3 sequences, approximately 19% of them singletons. Material: blood. These receptors were collected from a woman in her forties or fifties with Graves' hyperthyroidism that later progressed to Graves' ophthalmopathy.

The chain has TRBV20-1 and TRBJ2-4; 10 nucleotides align to TRBD1. Germline V lookup: CDR1 DFQATT, CDR2 SNEGSKA (reference sequence). After removal of 7 bases from V and 8 bases from J, the junction contained 8 bases not matched to a gene. This CDR3 has 13 amino acids. The CDR3 region has the DNA TGCAGTGGGGGACAGGGGAAGGGGGACATTCAGTACTTC. Protein sequence: CSGGQGKGDIQYF.

This clonotype was observed a handful of times. This rearrangement joins TRBV4-1 to TRBJ2-5; D uncertain. V lost 3 bases to trimming and J lost 2 bases, with 10 bases between them. The CDR3 runs to 14 residues. Germline loops: CDR1 MGHRA, CDR2 YSYEKL. CDR3 loop: CASSQNGPQETQYF. The CDR3 DNA sequence: TGCGCCAGCAGCCAGAATGGCCCACAAGAGACCCAGTACTTC.

There are a few counts of this clonotype. The chain combines TRBV7-9 with TRBJ2-7; D gene unclear. Germline V lookup: CDR1 SEHNR, CDR2 FQNEAQ (reference sequence). V shed 1 base and J shed 6 bases, with 7 bases lying between them. This CDR3 spans 12 amino acids. The CDR3 DNA is TGTGCCAGCAGCTTAGATCCCCCCGAGCAGTACTTC. This encodes CASSLDPPEQYF.

The rearrangement links TRBV4-1 to TRBJ2-7; 7 nucleotides align to TRBD2. There are 17 residues in the CDR3. The V gene's germline CDR1 is MGHRA and CDR2 YSYEKL. J was trimmed by 4 bases and V by 0 bases; bases with no gene match: 12. CDR3 loop: CASSQDLEMASGYEQYF. The CDR3 bases are TGCGCCAGCAGCCAAGATTTAGAGATGGCTAGCGGTTACGAGCAGTACTTC.

Ten or more counts support this clonotype. V usage is TRBV7-9 and J usage is TRBJ2-4; 14 nucleotides match TRBD2. Looked up from germline, CDR1 is SEHNR and CDR2 is FQNEAQ (reference sequence). V shed 4 bases, J shed 1 base, and the junction held 9 bases outside the gene matches. This CDR3 is built from 19 residues. The CDR3 DNA reads as TGTGCCAGCAGCTCATGGGGACTAGCGGGGGAATTGGCCAAAAACATTCAGTACTTC. As protein: CASSSWGLAGELAKNIQYF.

The chain couples TRBV6-1 to TRBJ1-5, with 9 bases aligning to TRBD1. This CDR3 region has 15 residues. V shed 4 bases, J shed 1 base, and the junction held 2 bases outside the gene matches. Germline V lookup: CDR1 MNHNS, CDR2 SASEGT. This chain's CDR3 is CASSVTGGSNQPQHF. CDR3 nucleotides: TGTGCCAGCAGTGTGACAGGGGGGAGCAATCAGCCCCAGCATTTT.

The sample holds a few counts of this clonotype. The junction differs from germline at one of its ends, possibly a read error. The genes are TRBV20-1 and TRBJ2-5; a weak D match, TRBD2 (5 bases). This CDR3 is 14 amino acids long. In germline, CDR1 is DFQATT, CDR2 SNEGSKA (reference sequence). CDR3 protein: CRATEGLAQETQYF. CDR3 DNA: TGCAGGGCTACAGAAGGACTCGCGCAAGAGACCCAGTACTTC.

The chain recombines TRBV27 with TRBJ2-1, with 9 bases matching TRBD1. The CDR3 totals 15 residues. Germline V gene sequence: CDR1 MNHEY, CDR2 SMNVEV (reference sequence). With 4 bases clipped from V and 6 bases from J, the junction kept 7 bases outside the gene matches. CDR3 sequence: CASSYRQGVFNEQFF. The DNA of the CDR3 is TGTGCCAGCAGTTACCGACAGGGGGTTTTCAATGAGCAGTTCTTC.

CDR3 loop: CASSDVRRRNSYEQYF. CDR3 nucleotide sequence: TGTGCCAGCAGTGACGTCCGCAGGAGAAACTCCTACGAGCAGTACTTC. The chain combines TRBV6-4 with TRBJ2-7; D ambiguous. From germline, CDR1 is MRHNA and CDR2 SNTAGT. V shed 2 bases and J shed 0 bases, with 14 bases lying between them. The CDR3 totals 16 residues.

The chain recombines TRBV6-1 with TRBJ1-6; unclear D gene. The germline V and J ends were trimmed by 7 bases and 0 bases, with 22 bases remaining between them. CDR1 and CDR2 (germline): MNHNS, SASEGT. The CDR3 has 19 amino acids. Here the CDR3 reads CASKDPFSPFSSYNSPLHF. The CDR3 DNA follows: TGTGCCAGCAAGGACCCATTTAGTCCCTTTAGCTCCTATAATTCACCCCTCCACTTT.

On this clonotype itself: This may be a read error, as it is one base from a much larger clone. The chain joins TRBV5-1 to TRBJ2-7, with no clear D. CDR1 and CDR2 from the germline V gene are SGHRS and YFSETQ. The CDR3 consists of 12 residues. The CDR3 DNA follows: TGCGCCAGCAGCTCTACAGCCTACGGGCAGTACTTC. This codes for CASSSTAYGQYF. Complete variable domain (other parts from reference TRBV5-1 and TRBJ2-7): KAGVTQTPRYLIKTRGQQVTLSCSPISGHRSVSWYQQTPGQGLQFLFEYFSETQRNKGNFPGRFSGRQFSNSRSEMNVSTLELGDSALYLCASSSTAYGQYFGPGTRLTVT.